This record covers a single T cell receptor (beta chain). No antigen is known for it. One base away there is no much larger clone; base qualities are not given. The entire isolated RNA was reverse transcribed using the High Capacity cDNA Reverse Transcription Kit, and thus expressed TCRB transcripts were sequenced. Deep immunoSEQ sequencing was applied to naive, central memory and regulatory T cell samples, giving an average of roughly 3.5 million total reads per sample. Sorted cells were lysed in RLT buffer, and RNA was extracted using DNase-treated RNeasy Micro or Mini kits according to cell number. To prevent cross-contamination, each cell subset was processed individually, whereas patient and healthy donor samples were processed jointly. Using the immunoSEQ multiplex PCR, TCRB sequences were amplified from cDNA into 87-bp fragments spanning the CDR3 region. Sequencing of the amplicons was performed on the Illumina HiSeq platform. For the original study's pipeline: Synthetic template baselines were used to correct PCR bias computationally, reads within Hamming distance 2 were collapsed together, and singletons that could not be merged were discarded. Reads were aligned against IMGT to assign V, D and J genes, CDR3 length and insertions or deletions at six rearrangement sites. Within each subset, clonotype counts were normalized to sorted cell number, and only after that were true diversity and Gini coefficients computed with the tcR R package. The overlap coefficient, calculated on TCRB nucleotide sequences, was used to measure repertoire sharing. Out-of-frame TCRB sequences from naive cells were analyzed as a proxy for the pre-selection repertoire. TCRdb re-hosts the immuneACCESS table, in-frame sequences only. Its copies lack some clones; in the studies checked, an unresolved V gene accounts for under half of them, and the cause for the rest is not known. The V and J calls and clone size were taken over from that table, and D and trimming were inferred from the DNA. Within this sample are roughly 700,000 clones, with roughly 13% of them counted one time only. The top ten clonotypes cover 0.02% to 0.025% of the sample.

This sample is drawn from a study of beta chain features in type 1 diabetes (dated by TCRdb to about 2018). Study-wide context: Mean age, gender distribution, total cell number and subset yield did not differ between patients and healthy donors. Regulatory and stem cell-like memory subsets were obtained from only 8 patients and roughly eight healthy donors, while naive and central memory subsets were obtained from all 28 donors. A total of 85 million to 140 million sorted cells were examined across all samples, and the number of cells per subset was strongly correlated with RNA yield. The study compared the TCRB repertoires of sorted circulating CD4+ T cell subsets in recently diagnosed type 1 diabetes patients with those in matched healthy donors.

CDR3 length: 14 amino acids, cysteine to phenylalanine. CDR3 DNA only is kept here, 42 bases in frame from base 1. The junction carries 9 bases between V and J, which are trimmed by 0 bases and 6 bases respectively. The germline V gene yields MNHEY for CDR1 and SVGAGI for CDR2. What the research found in general, with its limitations: Because cDNA rather than genomic DNA was sequenced, highly expressing activated cells could have been over-represented, although no difference in activation and CD3 levels was found between groups. Naive, central memory and regulatory TCRB repertoires appeared to be more alike among patients than among healthy donors. A moderate but significant shortening of TCRB CDR3 length was observed in type 1 diabetes patients in all four CD4+ subsets. Patients with type 1 diabetes made fewer insertions and deleted more nucleotides at VDJ recombination sites, implying thymic rearrangement abnormalities. Because the HLA sub-analyses included only small numbers of individuals, any influence of HLA type on TCRB rearrangement was left unresolved. Shorter templates might be favored by PCR, yet because patient and control samples were amplified and corrected together, any such skew would affect both groups equally.

Each donor gave one peripheral blood draw, roughly 120 mL on average, collected into heparinised tubes. Using a panel that included CD45RO, CCR7, CD25, CD127, CD95 and CD27, naive, central memory, regulatory and stem cell-like memory CD4+ T cells were sorted on a BD FACSAria II. Purity was above 95% for every sorted population. Right away, PBMCs were isolated by Lymphoprep density gradient centrifugation and were stained directly, with no culture step. To minimize batch effects, samples were stained and sorted in pairs, one healthy donor with one patient per experiment. Sequenced: naive CD4+ T cells from blood. The cell subset or site label here, explained by the study, means: true naive CD4+ T cells. The TCR comes from a man between 18 and 29 years old with type 1 diabetes. The sequence joins TRBV6-5 to TRBJ1-5; TRBD1 is a possible D gene, resting on 5 matching bases. The CDR3 protein is CASSYSIGTQPQHF. The bases are TGTGCCAGCAGTTACTCGATTGGGACTCAGCCCCAGCATTTT.